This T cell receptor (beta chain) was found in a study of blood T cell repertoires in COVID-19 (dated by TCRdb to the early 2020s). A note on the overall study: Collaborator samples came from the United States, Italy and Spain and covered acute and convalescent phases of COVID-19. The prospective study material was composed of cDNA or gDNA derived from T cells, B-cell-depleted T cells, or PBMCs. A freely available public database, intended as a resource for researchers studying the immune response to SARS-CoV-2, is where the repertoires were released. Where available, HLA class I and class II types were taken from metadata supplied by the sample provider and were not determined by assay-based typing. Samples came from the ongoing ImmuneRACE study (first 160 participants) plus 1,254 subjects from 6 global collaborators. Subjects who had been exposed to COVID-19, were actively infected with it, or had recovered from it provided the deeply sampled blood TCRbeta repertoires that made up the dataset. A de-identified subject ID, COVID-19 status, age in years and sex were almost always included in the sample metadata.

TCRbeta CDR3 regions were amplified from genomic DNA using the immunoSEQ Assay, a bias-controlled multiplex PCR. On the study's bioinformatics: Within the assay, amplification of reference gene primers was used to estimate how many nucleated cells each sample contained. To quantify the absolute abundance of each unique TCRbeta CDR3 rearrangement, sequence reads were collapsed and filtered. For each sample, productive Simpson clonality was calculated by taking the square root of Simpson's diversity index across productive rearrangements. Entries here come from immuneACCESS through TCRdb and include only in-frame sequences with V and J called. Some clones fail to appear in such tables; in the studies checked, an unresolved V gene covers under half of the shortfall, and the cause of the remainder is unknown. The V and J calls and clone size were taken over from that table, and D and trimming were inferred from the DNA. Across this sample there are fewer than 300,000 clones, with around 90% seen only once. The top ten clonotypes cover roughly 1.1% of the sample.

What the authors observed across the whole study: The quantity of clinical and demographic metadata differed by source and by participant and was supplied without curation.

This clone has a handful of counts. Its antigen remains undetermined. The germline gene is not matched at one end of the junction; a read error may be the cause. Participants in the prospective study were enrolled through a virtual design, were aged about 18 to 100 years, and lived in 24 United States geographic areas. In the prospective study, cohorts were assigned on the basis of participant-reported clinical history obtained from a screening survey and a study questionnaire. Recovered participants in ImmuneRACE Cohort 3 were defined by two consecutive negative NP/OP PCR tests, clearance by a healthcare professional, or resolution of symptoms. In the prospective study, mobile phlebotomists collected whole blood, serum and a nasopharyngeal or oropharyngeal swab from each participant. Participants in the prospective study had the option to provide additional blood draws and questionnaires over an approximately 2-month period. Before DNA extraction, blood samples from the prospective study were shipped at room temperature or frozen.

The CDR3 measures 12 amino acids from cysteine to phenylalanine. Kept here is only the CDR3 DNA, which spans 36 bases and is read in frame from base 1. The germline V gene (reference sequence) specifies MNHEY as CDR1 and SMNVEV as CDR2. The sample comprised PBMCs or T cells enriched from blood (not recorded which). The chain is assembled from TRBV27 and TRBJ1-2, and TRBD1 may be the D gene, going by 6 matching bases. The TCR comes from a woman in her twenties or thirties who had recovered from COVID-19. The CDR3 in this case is CASSLEGQLGAF. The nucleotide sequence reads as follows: TGTGCCAGCAGTTTAGAGGGACAACTAGGGGCCTTC.